This record covers a single T cell receptor (beta chain). This clonotype was found many times. No antigen is known for it. Base-call qualities are not available, and no considerably larger clone is one nucleotide away. V ends up 1 base short and J 3 bases short, with an unmatched junction base count of 5. The CDR3 sequence holds 15 residues, the cysteine and phenylalanine included. Of all the DNA, just the CDR3 is kept, 45 bases in frame from base 1. Looking up the germline V gene (reference sequence) yields CDR1 DFQATT and CDR2 SNEGSKA. Unsorted PBMC libraries were generated from 2 million PBMCs stored in RNAlater at -80 °C until RNA extraction. The multiple sclerosis patients were enrolled in a US clinical protocol that used magnetic resonance imaging to evaluate disease progression. PBMCs were separated from peripheral blood using Ficoll-Hypaque density gradient centrifugation and then cryopreserved in liquid nitrogen.

cDNA was synthesized by template-switch 5'RACE using a primer with a 10-nucleotide random unique molecular identifier that tagged each TCR transcript. Over 160 million TCR-beta sequences, covering 15-18 subjects, were produced in each sequencing run. The RNeasy kit was used to extract total RNA. The KAPA Real-time Library Amplification kit was used to amplify TCR-beta VDJ regions with primers targeting the TCR constant region and the 5'RACE anchor. Sample indexes and Illumina adaptors were added in a first PCR, and a second PCR then increased library yield. The roughly 650 bp TCR product was size-selected on a 2% E-gel SizeSelection system after Ampure bead purification. Library quality was checked on a Bioanalyzer, concentration was measured with Qubit, and libraries were quantified with the Kapa Library Quantification kit before pooling. Libraries were sequenced paired-end 2 x 150 bp on an Illumina HiSeq 2500. To increase sequence diversity, about 24-32% phiX was spiked into each library pool. Concerning the study's data processing: Quality-filtered reads were processed with the UMI-based MiGEC pipeline, and over 75% of raw TCR sequences were removed by the MiGEC pipeline during error correction. VDJ genes were aligned to IMGT germline references, and clonotypes were defined by unique CDR3 amino acid sequence plus V-J genes. Clonal expansion, Shannon diversity, and CDR3 relatedness (CalcPairwiseDistances, ClusterSamples) were evaluated with VDJtools, and phylogenetic trees were built with CLCbio workbench. Expanded clones were defined as having at least 8 unique UMIs, based on coefficient-of-variation modelling across technical triplicates. TCRdb reran the public reads through fastp at Q25 and MiXCR, keeping productive beta chains. Every entry covers one CDR3 protein and lists the most common genes and DNA from its rows. None of the V and J calls come from the authors' own analysis; TCRdb made them. This sample has 30,000 to 40,000 distinct CDR3 sequences in its table, and 3% to 4% of those were observed once. The ten largest clones represent less than 2.5% of the sample.

The data belong to a study of neurological immune-mediated disorders (dated by TCRdb to the late 2010s). In the study overall: Among the roughly 34 multiple sclerosis patients, relapsing-remitting MS accounted for around 30 and secondary progressive MS accounted for 3. Peripheral blood TCR-beta repertoires from HTLV-I-associated myelopathy (HAM/TSP) patients, multiple sclerosis patients and healthy controls were compared by UMI-based sequencing. The roughly 110 TCR-beta libraries covered PBMC samples along with longitudinal samples, technical triplicates, and paired sorted CD4+ and CD8+ T-cell subsets. The cohort comprised 68 subjects: around 15 HAM/TSP patients, some 34 multiple sclerosis patients and 20 healthy controls.

Results the study describes overall, beyond this receptor: In a phylogenetic analysis, the repertoires of 18 out of 34 MS patients fell into a single cluster of related CDR3 sequences, pointing to a possible signature at the repertoire level. TCR clonal expansion was highest in HAM/TSP patients and lowest in MS patients, with MS patients falling below even healthy controls. No identical CDR3 amino acid sequences were found to be shared among expanded clones across subjects, suggesting that TCR-beta repertoires were private in all groups. No clinical or MRI features were associated with the MS cluster, and the authors said that larger cohorts are needed.

The sequence is built from TRBV20-1 and TRBJ2-7, with 11 bases matching TRBD2. Material: PBMCs. This receptor was taken from a man aged 25 to 40 with multiple sclerosis. The encoded CDR3 is CSARGLAGKHYEQYF. The DNA sequence is TGCAGTGCTAGAGGACTAGCGGGGAAACACTACGAGCAGTACTTC.